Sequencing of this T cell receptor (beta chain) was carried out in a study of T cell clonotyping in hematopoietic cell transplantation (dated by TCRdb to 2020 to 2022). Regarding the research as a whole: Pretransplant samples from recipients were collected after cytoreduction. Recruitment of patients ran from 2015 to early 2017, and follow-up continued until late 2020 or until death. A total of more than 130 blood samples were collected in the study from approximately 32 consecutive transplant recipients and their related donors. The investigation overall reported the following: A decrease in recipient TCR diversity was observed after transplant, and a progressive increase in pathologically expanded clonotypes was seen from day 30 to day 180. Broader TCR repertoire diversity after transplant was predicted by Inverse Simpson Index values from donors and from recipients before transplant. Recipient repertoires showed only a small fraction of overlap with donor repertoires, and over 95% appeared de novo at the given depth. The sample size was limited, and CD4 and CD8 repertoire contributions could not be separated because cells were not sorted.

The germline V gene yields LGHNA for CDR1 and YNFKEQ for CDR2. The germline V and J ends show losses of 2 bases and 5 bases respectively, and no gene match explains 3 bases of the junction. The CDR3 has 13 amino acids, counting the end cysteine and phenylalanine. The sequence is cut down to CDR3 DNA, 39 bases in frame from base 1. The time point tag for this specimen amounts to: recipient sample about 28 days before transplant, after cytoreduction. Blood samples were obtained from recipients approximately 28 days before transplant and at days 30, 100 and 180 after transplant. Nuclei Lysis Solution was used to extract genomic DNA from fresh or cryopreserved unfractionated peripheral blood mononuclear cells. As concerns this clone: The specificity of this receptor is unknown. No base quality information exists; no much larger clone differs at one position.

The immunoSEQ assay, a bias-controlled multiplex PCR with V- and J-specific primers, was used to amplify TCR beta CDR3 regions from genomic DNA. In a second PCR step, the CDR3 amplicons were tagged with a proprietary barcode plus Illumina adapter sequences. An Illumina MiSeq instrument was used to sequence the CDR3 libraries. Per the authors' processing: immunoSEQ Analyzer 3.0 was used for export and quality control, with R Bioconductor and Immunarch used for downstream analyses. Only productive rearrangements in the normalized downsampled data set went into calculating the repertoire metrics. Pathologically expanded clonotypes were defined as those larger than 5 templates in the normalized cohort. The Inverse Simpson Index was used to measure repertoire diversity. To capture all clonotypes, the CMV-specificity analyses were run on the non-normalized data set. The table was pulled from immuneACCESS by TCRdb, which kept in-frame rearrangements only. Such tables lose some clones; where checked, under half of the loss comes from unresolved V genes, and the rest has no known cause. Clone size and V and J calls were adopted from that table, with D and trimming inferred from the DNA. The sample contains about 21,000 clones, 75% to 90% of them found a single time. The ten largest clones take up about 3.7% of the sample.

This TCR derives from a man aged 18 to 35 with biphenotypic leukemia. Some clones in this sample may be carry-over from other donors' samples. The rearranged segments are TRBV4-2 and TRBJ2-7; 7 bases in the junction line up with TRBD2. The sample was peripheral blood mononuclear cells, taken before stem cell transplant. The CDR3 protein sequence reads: CASSQRTSDEQYF. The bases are TGTGCCAGCAGCCAAAGGACTAGTGACGAGCAGTACTTC.